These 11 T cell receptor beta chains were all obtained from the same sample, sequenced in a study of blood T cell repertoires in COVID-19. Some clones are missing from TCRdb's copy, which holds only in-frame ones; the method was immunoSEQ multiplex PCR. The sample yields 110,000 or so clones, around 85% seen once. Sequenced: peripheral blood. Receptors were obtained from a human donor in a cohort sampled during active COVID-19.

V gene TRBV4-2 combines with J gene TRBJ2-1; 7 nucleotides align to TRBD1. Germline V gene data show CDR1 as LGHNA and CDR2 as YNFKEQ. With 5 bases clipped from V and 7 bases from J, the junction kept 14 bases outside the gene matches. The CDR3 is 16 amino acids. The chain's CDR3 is CASSAALGGEVNEQFF. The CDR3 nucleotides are TGTGCCAGCAGCGCAGCGTTAGGGGGCGAGGTTAATGAGCAGTTCTTC.

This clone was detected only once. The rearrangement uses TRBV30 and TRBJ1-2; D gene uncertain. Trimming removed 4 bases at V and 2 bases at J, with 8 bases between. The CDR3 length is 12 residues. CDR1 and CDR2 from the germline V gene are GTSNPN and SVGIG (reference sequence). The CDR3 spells CAWIKQNYGYTF. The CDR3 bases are TGTGCCTGGATAAAACAGAACTATGGCTACACCTTC.

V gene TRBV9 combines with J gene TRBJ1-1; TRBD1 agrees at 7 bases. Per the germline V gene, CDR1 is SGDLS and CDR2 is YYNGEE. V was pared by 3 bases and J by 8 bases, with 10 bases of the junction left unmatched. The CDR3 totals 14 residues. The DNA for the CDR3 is TGTGCCAGCAGCGCCCGGGACAGCCAAGTGGAAGCTTTCTTT. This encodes CASSARDSQVEAFF.

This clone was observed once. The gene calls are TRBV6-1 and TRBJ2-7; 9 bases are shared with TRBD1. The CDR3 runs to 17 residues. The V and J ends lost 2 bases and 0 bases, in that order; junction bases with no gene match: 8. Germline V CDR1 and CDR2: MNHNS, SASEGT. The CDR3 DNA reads TGTGCCAGCAGTGAATTAGTTGAGGACAGGGGCTCCTACGAGCAGTACTTC. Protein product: CASSELVEDRGSYEQYF.

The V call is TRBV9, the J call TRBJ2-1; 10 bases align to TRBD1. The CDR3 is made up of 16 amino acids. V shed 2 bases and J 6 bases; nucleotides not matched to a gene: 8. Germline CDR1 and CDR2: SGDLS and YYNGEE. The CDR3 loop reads CASSVTGTGDPNEQFF. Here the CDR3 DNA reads TGTGCCAGCAGCGTCACCGGGACAGGGGACCCCAATGAGCAGTTCTTC.

The CDR3 loop reads CASSLQSSGDTDTQYF. The CDR3 DNA reads TGTGCCAGCAGCTTACAGAGTAGCGGGGACACAGATACGCAGTATTTT. This rearrangement joins TRBV7-2 to TRBJ2-3, with 8 nucleotides matching TRBD2. The germline gives CDR1 SGHTA, CDR2 FQGNSA. This CDR3 is built from 16 residues. With V trimmed by 2 bases and J by 2 bases, 6 bases remained unmatched. The whole variable domain, remainder taken from reference TRBV7-2 and TRBJ2-3, is GAGVSQSPSNKVTEKGKDVELRCDPISGHTALYWYRQSLGQGLEFLIYFQGNSAPDKSGLPSDRFSAERTGGSVSTLTIQRTQQEDSAVYLCASSLQSSGDTDTQYFGPGTRLTVL.

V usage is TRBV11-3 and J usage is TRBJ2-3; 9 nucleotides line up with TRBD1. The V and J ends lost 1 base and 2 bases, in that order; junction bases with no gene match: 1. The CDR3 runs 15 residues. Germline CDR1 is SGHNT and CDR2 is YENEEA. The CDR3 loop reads CASSLGDRATDTQYF. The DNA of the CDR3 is TGTGCCAGCAGCTTAGGGGACAGGGCCACAGATACGCAGTATTTT.

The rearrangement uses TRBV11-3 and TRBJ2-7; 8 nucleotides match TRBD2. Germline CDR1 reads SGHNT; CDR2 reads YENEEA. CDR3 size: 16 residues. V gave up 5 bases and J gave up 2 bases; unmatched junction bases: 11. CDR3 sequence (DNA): TGTGCCAGCAGCCGTACCGGGCCGGGGGGGACCTACGAGCAGTACTTC. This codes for CASSRTGPGGTYEQYF.

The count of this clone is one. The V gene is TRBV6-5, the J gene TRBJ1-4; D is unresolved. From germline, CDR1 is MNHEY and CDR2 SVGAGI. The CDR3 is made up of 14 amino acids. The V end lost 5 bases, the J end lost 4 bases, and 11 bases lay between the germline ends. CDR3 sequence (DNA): TGTGCCAGCAGTCGAGACGGGGATAATGAAAAACTGTTTTTT. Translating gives CASSRDGDNEKLFF.

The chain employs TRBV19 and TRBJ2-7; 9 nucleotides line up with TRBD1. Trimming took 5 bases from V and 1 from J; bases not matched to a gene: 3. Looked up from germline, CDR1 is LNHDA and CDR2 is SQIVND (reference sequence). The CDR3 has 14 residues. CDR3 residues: CASSVGQGSYEQYF. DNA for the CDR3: TGTGCCAGTAGTGTAGGACAGGGGTCCTACGAGCAGTACTTC. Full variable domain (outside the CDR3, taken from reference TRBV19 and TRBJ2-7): DGGITQSPKYLFRKEGQNVTLSCEQNLNHDAMYWYRQDPGQGLRLIYYSQIVNDFQKGDIAEGYSVSREKKESFPLTVTSAQKNPTAFYLCASSVGQGSYEQYFGPGTRLTVT.

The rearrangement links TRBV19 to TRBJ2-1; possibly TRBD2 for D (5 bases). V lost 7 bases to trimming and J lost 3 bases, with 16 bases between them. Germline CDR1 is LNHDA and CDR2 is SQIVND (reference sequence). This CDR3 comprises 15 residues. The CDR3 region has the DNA TGTGCCAGTACTCAACAAGCGCGGGTCTACAATGAGCAGTTCTTC. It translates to CASTQQARVYNEQFF.